Presented here are 18 T cell receptor beta chains from one specimen sequenced in a study of T cell responses to AZD1222 COVID-19 vaccine. Sequencing used immunoSEQ multiplex PCR; TCRdb keeps in-frame clones, though not all of them. The table has some 280,000 clones, around 93% seen once. Material: peripheral blood, obtained 28 days after the second AZD1222 dose. The receptors were gathered from an adult who received the AZD1222 COVID-19 vaccine.

J is TRBJ1-2 and V is TRBV6-5; 9 bases align to TRBD1. The CDR3 contains 15 residues. Germline CDR1 MNHEY, CDR2 SVGAGI. V was clipped by 6 bases and J by 3 bases; unmatched bases: 8. CDR3 nucleotide sequence: TGTGCCAGCAGCAACAGGGGGCTTGGGGACTATGGCTACACCTTC. Its protein is CASSNRGLGDYGYTF.

The V gene is TRBV11-3, the J gene TRBJ2-5, with D perhaps matching TRBD1 (5 bases). This CDR3 has 13 residues. Trimming left V 5 bases short and J 1 base short, with 8 bases between. Germline lookup yields CDR1 SGHNT and CDR2 YENEEA. The CDR3 region is CASSRDSQETQYF. Written as DNA, the CDR3 is TGTGCCAGCAGCCGCGACAGCCAAGAGACCCAGTACTTC.

This chain links TRBV5-4 with TRBJ2-5; 9 bases fit TRBD1. Looked up from germline, CDR1 is SGHNT and CDR2 is YYREEE (reference sequence). The CDR3 extends over 15 amino acids. J was trimmed by 2 bases and V by 4 bases; bases with no gene match: 6. The CDR3 loop is CASSRPGQGQETQYF. The CDR3 DNA follows: TGTGCCAGCAGCCGGCCGGGACAGGGACAAGAGACCCAGTACTTC.

The chain couples TRBV4-1 to TRBJ1-5, with D tentatively TRBD1 (6 bases). This CDR3 has 14 residues. Germline CDR1 is MGHRA and CDR2 is YSYEKL. Trimming cost V 0 bases and J 6 bases, with 9 bases left between them. The CDR3 loop reads CASSQEGGGQPQHF. CDR3 bases: TGCGCCAGCAGCCAAGAAGGGGGAGGTCAGCCCCAGCATTTT.

This sequence joins TRBV6-5 and TRBJ1-1, with a possible D match to TRBD1 (6 bases). This CDR3 region has 14 residues. Germline V gene lookup returns CDR1 MNHEY and CDR2 SVGAGI. V lost 7 bases and J 1 base, leaving 13 bases between the germline ends. The CDR3 DNA follows: TGTGCCAGCACCCTACAGGGAACGAACACTGAAGCTTTCTTT. Protein sequence: CASTLQGTNTEAFF.

V usage is TRBV10-3 and J usage is TRBJ2-7, with D possibly being TRBD2 (6 bases). Germline CDR1 reads ENHRY; CDR2 reads SYGVKD. The V gene lost 11 bases and the J gene lost 2 bases, with 13 bases spanning the gap. This CDR3 contains 12 residues. The DNA for the CDR3 is TGTGCCCTCGGAGGGGCAACCTACGAGCAGTACTTC. It is translated as CALGGATYEQYF.

The CDR3 nucleotides are TGCAGTGCTAGTCACAGGGGCTACGAGCAGTACTTC. It specifies CSASHRGYEQYF. The V call is TRBV20-1, the J call TRBJ2-7, with TRBD1 matching over 7 bases. CDR3 length: 12 amino acids. V dropped 3 bases and J dropped 3; count of bases not matched to a gene: 2. Germline CDR1 reads DFQATT; CDR2 reads SNEGSKA (reference sequence).

This clone was seen once. The chain combines TRBV9 with TRBJ2-3; unclear D gene. The V end lost 2 bases, the J end lost 1 base, and 11 bases lay between the germline ends. Germline V gives CDR1 SGDLS, CDR2 YYNGEE. The CDR3 length is 15 residues. The CDR3: CASSVQQTRTDTQYF. CDR3 DNA: TGTGCCAGCAGCGTGCAACAGACTCGCACAGATACGCAGTATTTT.

The rearrangement joins TRBV4-3 to TRBJ2-7; possible D gene TRBD1, 7 bases. The CDR3 loop spans 14 amino acids. The germline CDR1 and CDR2 sequences are LGHNA and YSLEER. V lost 1 base to trimming and J lost 7 bases, with 14 bases between them. The CDR3 DNA sequence: TGCGCCAGCAGCCAAGGACTACAGGGGAGGGAGCAGTACTTC. Translated: CASSQGLQGREQYF.

This clone was seen more than once but under ten times. The CDR3 DNA is TGCGCCAGCAGCGTGGGACTAGCGGGGATCTACGAGCAGTACTTC. It codes for CASSVGLAGIYEQYF. J is TRBJ2-7 and V is TRBV5-1; 13 positions match TRBD2. After removal of 4 bases from V and 3 bases from J, the junction contained 4 bases not matched to a gene. CDR3 length: 15 amino acids. CDR1 and CDR2 from the germline V gene are SGHRS and YFSETQ.

The J gene is TRBJ2-7, the V gene TRBV5-6; 9 bases map to TRBD2. With 0 bases clipped from V and 0 bases from J, the junction kept 1 base outside the gene matches. CDR3 length: 15 residues. In germline, CDR1 is SGHDT, CDR2 YYEEEE. The CDR3 sequence is CASSLGLADSYEQYF. The CDR3 DNA follows: TGTGCCAGCAGCTTGGGACTAGCGGACTCCTACGAGCAGTACTTC.

This clone was detected only once. The chain uses TRBV3-1 (or the pseudogene TRBV3-2) and TRBJ1-1; D unresolved. The CDR3 length is 13 residues. In germline, CDR1 is LGHDT, CDR2 YNNKEL (reference sequence). Between the trimmed V and J ends, which lost 9 bases and 1 base, there was a span of 12 bases. The CDR3 spells CASMRVGNTEAFF. CDR3 DNA sequence: TGTGCCAGTATGCGGGTGGGGAACACTGAAGCTTTCTTT.

This rearrangement joins TRBV11-1 to TRBJ1-2; the match to TRBD1 covers 7 bases. The CDR3 spans 13 residues. V lost 5 bases, J lost 6 bases, and 6 bases stayed unmatched. Per germline, CDR1 SGHAT and CDR2 FQDESV (reference sequence). The CDR3 nucleotides read TGTGCCAGCAGCGGAGACAGGGACGATGGCTACACCTTC. Translated, it gives CASSGDRDDGYTF.

The J gene is TRBJ2-7, the V gene TRBV6-5; the D gene is possibly TRBD1 (6 bases). The CDR3 length is 15 residues. The V gene lost 7 bases and the J gene lost 3 bases, with 19 bases spanning the gap. CDR1 and CDR2 (germline): MNHEY, SVGAGI. The CDR3: CASNQGRRIIYEQYF. In DNA form, the CDR3 reads TGTGCCAGCAACCAGGGGCGGCGGATAATCTACGAGCAGTACTTC.

The V call is TRBV19, the J call TRBJ2-5; 10 bases fit TRBD2. Germline V CDR1 and CDR2: LNHDA, SQIVND (reference sequence). This CDR3 comprises 14 residues. Trimming removed 6 bases from V and 4 bases from J; junction bases left unmatched: 5. The CDR3 sequence: CASSLGLARETQYF. The CDR3 region has the DNA TGTGCCAGTAGCCTGGGACTAGCGCGAGAGACCCAGTACTTC. The complete variable domain, with remaining parts taken from reference TRBV19 and TRBJ2-5, reads DGGITQSPKYLFRKEGQNVTLSCEQNLNHDAMYWYRQDPGQGLRLIYYSQIVNDFQKGDIAEGYSVSREKKESFPLTVTSAQKNPTAFYLCASSLGLARETQYFGPGTRLLVL.

This rearrangement joins TRBV2 to TRBJ2-1, with 8 bases lining up with TRBD2. CDR1 is SNHLY, CDR2 FYNNEI, per germline. V dropped 7 bases and J dropped 6; count of bases not matched to a gene: 11. This CDR3 comprises 15 residues. The CDR3 bases are TGTGCCAGCAAACCGGGACTAGTTGAGGGCAATGAGCAGTTCTTC. This gives the protein CASKPGLVEGNEQFF. The full variable domain, completed using reference TRBV2 and TRBJ2-1, is EPEVTQTPSHQVTQMGQEVILRCVPISNHLYFYWYRQILGQKVEFLVSFYNNEISEKSEIFDDQFSVERPDGSNFTLKIRSTKLEDSAMYFCASKPGLVEGNEQFFGPGTRLTVL.

This clone was recorded once. The genes are TRBV5-1 and TRBJ2-5; 7 bases match TRBD1. This CDR3 comprises 15 residues. Trimming at V came to 3 bases and at J to 0 bases, leaving 5 bases not matched to a gene. Germline CDR1 is SGHRS and CDR2 is YFSETQ. CDR3 amino acids: CASSSPTGYQETQYF. CDR3 in DNA: TGCGCCAGCAGCTCCCCGACAGGGTACCAAGAGACCCAGTACTTC.

The table lists this clone with a few counts. The V gene is TRBV27, the J gene TRBJ2-7; no clear D gene. The CDR3 spans 15 residues. The germline V gene encodes CDR1 MNHEY and CDR2 SMNVEV (reference sequence). The ends were cut back, 2 bases at V and 6 bases at J, with 17 bases in the middle. CDR3 DNA: TGTGCCAGCAGTTTAGGCCTTGGGGTCTCTCTCGAGCAGTACTTC. Protein product: CASSLGLGVSLEQYF.